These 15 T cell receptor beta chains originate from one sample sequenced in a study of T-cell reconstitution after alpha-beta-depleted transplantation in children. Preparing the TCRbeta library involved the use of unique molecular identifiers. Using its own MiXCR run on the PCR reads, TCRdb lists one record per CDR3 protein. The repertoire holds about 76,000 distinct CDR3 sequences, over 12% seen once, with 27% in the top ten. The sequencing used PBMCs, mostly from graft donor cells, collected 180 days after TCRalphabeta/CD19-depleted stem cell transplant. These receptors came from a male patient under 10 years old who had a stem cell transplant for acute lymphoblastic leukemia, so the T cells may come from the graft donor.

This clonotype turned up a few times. The CDR3 protein is CASTPGLAESGELFF. DNA for the CDR3: TGTGCCAGCACGCCGGGACTAGCGGAGTCCGGGGAGCTGTTTTTT. V usage is TRBV9 and J usage is TRBJ2-2; 11 positions agree with TRBD2. J lost 6 bases, V lost 6 bases, and 7 bases had no gene match. Germline CDR1 is SGDLS and CDR2 is YYNGEE. This CDR3 spans 15 amino acids.

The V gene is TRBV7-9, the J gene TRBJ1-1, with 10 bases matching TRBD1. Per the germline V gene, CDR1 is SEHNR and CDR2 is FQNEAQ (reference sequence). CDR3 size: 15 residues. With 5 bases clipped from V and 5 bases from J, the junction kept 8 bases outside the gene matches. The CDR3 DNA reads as TGTGCCAGCAGCACACAGGACAGGGGGAAAACTGAAGCTTTCTTT. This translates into CASSTQDRGKTEAFF.

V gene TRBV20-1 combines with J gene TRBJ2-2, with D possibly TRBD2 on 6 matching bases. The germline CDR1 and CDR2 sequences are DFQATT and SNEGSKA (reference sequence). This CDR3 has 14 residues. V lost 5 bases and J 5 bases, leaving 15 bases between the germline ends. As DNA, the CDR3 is TGCAGTGCTTCGCCGGGACTCTCAACCGGGGAGCTGTTTTTT. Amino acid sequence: CSASPGLSTGELFF.

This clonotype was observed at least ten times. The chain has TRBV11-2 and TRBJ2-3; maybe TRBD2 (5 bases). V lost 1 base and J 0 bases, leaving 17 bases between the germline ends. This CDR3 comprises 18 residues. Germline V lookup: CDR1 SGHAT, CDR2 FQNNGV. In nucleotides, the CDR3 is TGTGCCAGCAGCTTAGGCCTTATAAGGACTTCTAGCACAGATACGCAGTATTTT. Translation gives CASSLGLIRTSSTDTQYF.

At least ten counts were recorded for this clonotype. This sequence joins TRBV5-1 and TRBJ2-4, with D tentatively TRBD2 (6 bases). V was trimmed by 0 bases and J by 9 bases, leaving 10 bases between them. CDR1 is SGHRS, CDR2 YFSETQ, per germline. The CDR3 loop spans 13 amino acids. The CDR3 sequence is CASSLELAGIQYF. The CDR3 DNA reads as TGCGCCAGCAGCTTGGAACTAGCTGGCATTCAGTACTTC.

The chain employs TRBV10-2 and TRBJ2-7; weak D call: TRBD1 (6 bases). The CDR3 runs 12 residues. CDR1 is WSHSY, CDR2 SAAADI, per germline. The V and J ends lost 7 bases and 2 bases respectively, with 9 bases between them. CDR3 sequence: CASKDRAYEQYF. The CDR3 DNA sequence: TGCGCCAGCAAGGACAGAGCCTACGAGCAGTACTTC.

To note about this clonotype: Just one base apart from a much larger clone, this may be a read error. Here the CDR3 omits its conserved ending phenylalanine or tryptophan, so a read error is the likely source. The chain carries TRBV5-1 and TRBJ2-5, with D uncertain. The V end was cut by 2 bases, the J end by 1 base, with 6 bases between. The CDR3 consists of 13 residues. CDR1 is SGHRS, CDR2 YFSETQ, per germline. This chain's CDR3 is CASSFTFQETQYI. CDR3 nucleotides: TGCGCCAGCAGCTTCACGTTCCAAGAGACCCAGTACATC.

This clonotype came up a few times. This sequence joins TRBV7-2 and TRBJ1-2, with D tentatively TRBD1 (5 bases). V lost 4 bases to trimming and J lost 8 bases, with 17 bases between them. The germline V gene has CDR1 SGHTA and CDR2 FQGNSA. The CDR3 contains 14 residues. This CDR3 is CASSSQLGVGGYTF. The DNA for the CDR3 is TGTGCCAGCAGCTCGCAACTGGGGGTTGGGGGCTACACCTTC.

DNA for the CDR3: TGTGCCAGCAGTTTTATCGGGACAGATTTTTACAATGAGCAGTTCTTC. This codes for CASSFIGTDFYNEQFF. The chain combines TRBV28 with TRBJ2-1; 7 bases align to TRBD1. V was clipped by 3 bases and J by 4 bases; unmatched bases: 9. CDR1 MDHEN and CDR2 SYDVKM come from the germline V gene. The CDR3 spans 16 residues.

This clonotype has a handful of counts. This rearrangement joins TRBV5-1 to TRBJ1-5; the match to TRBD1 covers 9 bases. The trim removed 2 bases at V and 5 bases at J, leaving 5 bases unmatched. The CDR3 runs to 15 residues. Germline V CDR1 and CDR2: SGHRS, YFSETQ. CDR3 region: CASSFSGTGYQPQHF. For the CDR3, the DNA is TGCGCCAGCAGCTTTTCCGGGACAGGGTATCAGCCCCAGCATTTT.

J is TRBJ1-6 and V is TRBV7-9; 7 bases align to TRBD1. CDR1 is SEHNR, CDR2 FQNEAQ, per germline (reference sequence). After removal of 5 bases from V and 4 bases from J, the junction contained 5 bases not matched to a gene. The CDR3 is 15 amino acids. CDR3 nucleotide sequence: TGTGCCAGCAGCCCCTCGGGACAGTATAATTCACCCCTCCACTTT. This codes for CASSPSGQYNSPLHF.

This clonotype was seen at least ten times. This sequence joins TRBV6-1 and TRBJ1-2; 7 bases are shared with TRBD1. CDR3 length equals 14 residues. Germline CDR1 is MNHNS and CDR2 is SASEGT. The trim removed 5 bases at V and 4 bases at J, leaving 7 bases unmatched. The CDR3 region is CASSRQTGRYGYTF. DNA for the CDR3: TGTGCCAGCAGTCGCCAGACAGGGCGCTATGGCTACACCTTC.

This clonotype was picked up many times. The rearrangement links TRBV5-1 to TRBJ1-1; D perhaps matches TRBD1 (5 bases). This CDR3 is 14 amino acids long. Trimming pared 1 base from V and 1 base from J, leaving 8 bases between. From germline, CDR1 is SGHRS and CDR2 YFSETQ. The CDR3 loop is CASSLYDRNTEAFF. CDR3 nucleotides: TGCGCCAGCAGCTTGTATGACAGGAACACTGAAGCTTTCTTT.

The CDR3 DNA follows: TGTGCCAGCAGAGACCGCCCGAACACCGGGGAGCTGTTTTTT. It is translated as CASRDRPNTGELFF. The chain carries TRBV27 and TRBJ2-2, with D unclear. V was shortened by 6 bases and J by 0 bases, with 8 bases between the two germline ends. CDR1 and CDR2 from the germline V gene are MNHEY and SMNVEV (reference sequence). There are 14 residues in the CDR3.

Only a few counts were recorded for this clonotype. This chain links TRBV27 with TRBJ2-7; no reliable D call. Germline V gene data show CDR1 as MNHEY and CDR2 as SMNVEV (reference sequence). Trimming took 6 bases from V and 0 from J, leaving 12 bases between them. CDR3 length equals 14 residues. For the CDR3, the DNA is TGTGCCAGCAGCTTTATGTCGTCCTCCTACGAGCAGTACTTC. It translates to CASSFMSSSYEQYF.